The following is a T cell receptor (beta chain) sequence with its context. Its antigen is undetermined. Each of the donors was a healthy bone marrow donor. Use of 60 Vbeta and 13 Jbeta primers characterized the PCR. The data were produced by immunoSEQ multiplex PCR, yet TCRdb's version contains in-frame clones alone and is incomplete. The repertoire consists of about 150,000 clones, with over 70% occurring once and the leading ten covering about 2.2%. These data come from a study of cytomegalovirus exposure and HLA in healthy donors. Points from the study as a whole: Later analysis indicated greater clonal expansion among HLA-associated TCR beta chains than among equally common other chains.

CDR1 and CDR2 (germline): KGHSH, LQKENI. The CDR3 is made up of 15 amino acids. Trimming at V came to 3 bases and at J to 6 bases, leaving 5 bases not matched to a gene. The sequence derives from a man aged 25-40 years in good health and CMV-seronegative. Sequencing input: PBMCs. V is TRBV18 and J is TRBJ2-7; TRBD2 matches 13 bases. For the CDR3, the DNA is TGTGCCAGCTCACCCCCACTAGCGGGAGGGGTCGAGCAGTACTTC. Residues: CASSPPLAGGVEQYF.